A selection of T cell receptor beta chains follows, all from one sample in a study of T cells in Graves' hyperthyroidism and ophthalmopathy. MiXCR, run by TCRdb on the multiplex PCR reads, gives a single entry per CDR3 protein. Of hundreds of thousands of distinct CDR3 sequences in the sample, less than 20% were seen once. The specimen was blood. These receptors were obtained from a man aged 35-49 years with Graves' ophthalmopathy. Both conserved end residues are part of each CDR3.

V: TRBV7-8
J: TRBJ2-5
CDR3: CASSRAPSAGETQYF

V: TRBV3-1
J: TRBJ2-7
CDR3: CASSRTNEQYF

V: TRBV18
J: TRBJ1-2
CDR3: CASSPRDRRDYGYTF

V: TRBV29-1
J: TRBJ1-1
CDR3: CSSRSGLEGEAFF

V: TRBV29-1
J: TRBJ2-2
CDR3: CSVGQGSTGELFF

V: TRBV9
J: TRBJ2-1
CDR3: CASSVAGGANEQFF

V: TRBV5-6
J: TRBJ1-2
CDR3: CASSARTGGGYTF

V: TRBV27
J: TRBJ1-1
CDR3: CASSLDRGPNTEAFF

V: TRBV5-4
J: TRBJ2-7
CDR3: CASSQTSGSVYEQYF

V: TRBV6-2/TRBV6-3
J: TRBJ1-5
CDR3: CASRKLSGDGQPQHF

V: TRBV5-1
J: TRBJ1-3
CDR3: CASSLTGDGNTIYF